The 27 T cell receptor beta chains reported below all come from one sample, sequenced in a study of cytomegalovirus exposure and HLA in healthy donors. Assay used: immunoSEQ multiplex PCR; TCRdb lists only in-frame clones, some missing. Of approximately 170,000 clones listed, more than 80% are singletons. Sequenced sample: PBMCs. These receptors were taken from a woman aged 18-29 years in good health and CMV-seropositive.

The CDR3 DNA follows: TGTGCCAGCAGTCCTCAGGGGGCCGACCCCAATGAGCAGTTCTTC. Amino acids: CASSPQGADPNEQFF. The genes are TRBV6-4 and TRBJ2-1; 8 nucleotides match TRBD1. The germline gives CDR1 MRHNA, CDR2 SNTAGT. The J segment lost 6 bases and the V segment lost 5 bases, leaving 9 bases of the junction unmatched. The CDR3 has 15 residues.

This clone has just one count. The J gene is TRBJ2-1, the V gene TRBV4-1; a possible D gene is TRBD1 (6 bases). Deletions cut 1 base from V and 2 bases from J, with 12 bases between. The CDR3 is 16 amino acids. Germline V gene lookup returns CDR1 MGHRA and CDR2 YSYEKL. The CDR3: CASSQGPGTTYNEQFF. The CDR3 DNA follows: TGCGCCAGCAGCCAAGGCCCGGGGACAACCTACAATGAGCAGTTCTTC.

The chain links TRBV4-2 to TRBJ2-2, with 10 nucleotides matching TRBD2. V lost 1 base to trimming and J lost 0 bases; unmatched junction nucleotides: 14. Germline assignment: CDR1 LGHNA and CDR2 YNFKEQ. The CDR3 totals 21 residues. Here the CDR3 DNA reads TGTGCCAGCAGCCAAGTCGGCGCTAGCGGGGGTCACCCCCCGAACACCGGGGAGCTGTTTTTT. Its protein is CASSQVGASGGHPPNTGELFF.

The chain carries TRBV7-9 and TRBJ2-5; 7 bases fit TRBD1. V shed 8 bases, J shed 4 bases, and the junction held 10 bases outside the gene matches. The CDR3 is 14 amino acids. The germline V gene encodes CDR1 SEHNR and CDR2 FQNEAQ (reference sequence). In DNA form, the CDR3 reads TGTGCCAGCGAGGAGACCGGGACAGCAGAGACCCAGTACTTC. It is translated as CASEETGTAETQYF.

This clone was recorded once. The chain is built from TRBV19 and TRBJ2-3; 8 positions match TRBD1. The CDR3 is 15 amino acids. In germline, CDR1 is LNHDA, CDR2 SQIVND (reference sequence). V lost 3 bases to trimming and J lost 3 bases; unmatched junction nucleotides: 5. CDR3 protein: CASSMRQGCTDTQYF. The CDR3 region has the DNA TGTGCCAGTAGTATGAGACAGGGGTGTACAGATACGCAGTATTTT.

This clone was detected only once. This chain joins TRBV5-6 and TRBJ2-7; 9 bases map to TRBD2. Per the germline V gene, CDR1 is SGHDT and CDR2 is YYEEEE. There are 15 residues in the CDR3. Losses at the gene ends were 4 bases for V and 1 base for J; bases not matched to a gene: 6. The CDR3 region has the DNA TGTGCCAGCAGCCTGACTAGCGGAGTTTCCTACGAGCAGTACTTC. Encoded protein: CASSLTSGVSYEQYF.

This sequence joins TRBV6-1 and TRBJ2-7, with 9 bases lining up with TRBD2. The V segment lost 6 bases and the J segment 6 bases; nucleotides outside the gene matches: 12. The CDR3 extends over 15 amino acids. Germline V gives CDR1 MNHNS, CDR2 SASEGT. The CDR3 DNA reads as TGTGCCAGCAGGGCTAGCGGGACCCCCATGGGCGAGCAGTACTTC. This translates into CASRASGTPMGEQYF.

This chain uses TRBV5-6 with TRBJ1-3; D remains ambiguous. This CDR3 spans 17 amino acids. Germline CDR1 is SGHDT and CDR2 is YYEEEE. Trimming took 5 bases from V and 0 from J, leaving 18 bases between them. CDR3 coding DNA: TGTGCCAGCAGTCTCGTGCGGGAGGGCATCTCTGGAAACACCATATATTTT. It codes for CASSLVREGISGNTIYF. Supplemented by reference TRBV5-6 and TRBJ1-3, the full variable domain reads DAGVTQSPTHLIKTRGQQVTLRCSPKSGHDTVSWYQQALGQGPQFIFQYYEEEERQRGNFPDRFSGHQFPNYSSELNVNALLLGDSALYLCASSLVREGISGNTIYFGEGSWLTVV.

The chain uses TRBV28 and TRBJ2-7, with TRBD2 matching over 9 bases. Germline CDR1 MDHEN, CDR2 SYDVKM. The CDR3 is 16 residues long. Germline trimming cut 4 bases from V and 2 bases from J; bases unmatched to any gene: 9. The CDR3 is CASSSPPSGITYEQYF. The CDR3, as DNA: TGTGCCAGCAGTTCACCCCCTAGCGGGATCACCTACGAGCAGTACTTC.

The chain combines TRBV19 with TRBJ2-7; 13 bases are shared with TRBD2. The germline V gene encodes CDR1 LNHDA and CDR2 SQIVND (reference sequence). Trimming at V came to 7 bases and at J to 3 bases, leaving 12 bases not matched to a gene. The CDR3 runs to 17 residues. For the CDR3, the DNA is TGTGCCAGTATAGGATTACGGACTAGCGGGAGCGGCTACGAGCAGTACTTC. As protein: CASIGLRTSGSGYEQYF.

The chain has TRBV6-6 and TRBJ1-2; TRBD1 agrees at 7 bases. Per germline, CDR1 MNHNY and CDR2 SVGAGI (reference sequence). This CDR3 is built from 14 residues. Trimming took 11 bases from V and 4 from J; bases not matched to a gene: 13. The CDR3, as DNA: TGTGCCGCAAGGACCCAGGGACAGCTCTATGGCTACACCTTC. Translation gives CAARTQGQLYGYTF.

V and J are TRBV7-2 and TRBJ2-7, with D tentatively TRBD2 (5 bases). The CDR3 is 13 amino acids. Looked up from germline, CDR1 is SGHTA and CDR2 is FQGNSA. Trimming removed 5 bases from V and 3 bases from J, with 11 bases in between. Written as DNA, the CDR3 is TGTGCCAGCAGCCCCGAACTAGACTACGAGCAGTACTTC. It codes for CASSPELDYEQYF. Full variable domain (missing parts from reference TRBV7-2 and TRBJ2-7): GAGVSQSPSNKVTEKGKDVELRCDPISGHTALYWYRQSLGQGLEFLIYFQGNSAPDKSGLPSDRFSAERTGGSVSTLTIQRTQQEDSAVYLCASSPELDYEQYFGPGTRLTVT.

This sequence joins TRBV7-6 and TRBJ2-5; no definite D call. The ends were cut back, 2 bases at V and 5 bases at J, with 12 bases in the middle. The CDR3 is 14 amino acids. Germline V gene data show CDR1 as SGHVS and CDR2 as FNYEAQ. Written as DNA, the CDR3 is TGTGCCAGCAGCTTAATTTCTAGAGGCGAGACCCAGTACTTC. Its translation is CASSLISRGETQYF.

V gene TRBV19 combines with J gene TRBJ1-2, with unresolved D. The CDR3 extends over 11 amino acids. Per germline, CDR1 LNHDA and CDR2 SQIVND (reference sequence). V was cut by 5 bases and J by 8 bases, with 9 bases left in between. The CDR3 sequence is CASSAVEGYTF. The CDR3 DNA is TGTGCCAGTAGTGCGGTGGAGGGCTACACCTTC.

The chain links TRBV29-1 to TRBJ2-3; D is perhaps TRBD1 (7 bases). The CDR3 runs 11 residues. V was cut by 8 bases and J by 10 bases, with 16 bases left in between. Per the germline V gene, CDR1 is SQVTM and CDR2 is ANQGSEA. This chain's CDR3 is CSSRQGEAQYF. In nucleotides, the CDR3 is TGCAGCTCCCGCCAGGGGGAGGCGCAGTATTTT.

This chain connects TRBV7-2 to TRBJ2-7; TRBD2 might be the D (5 bases). This CDR3 has 15 residues. Germline values: CDR1 SGHTA, CDR2 FQGNSA. V was clipped by 1 base and J by 0 bases, with 10 bases between them. The CDR3: CASSLVGVFSYEQYF. The CDR3 DNA follows: TGTGCCAGCAGCTTAGTCGGGGTTTTCTCCTACGAGCAGTACTTC.

The J gene is TRBJ2-1, the V gene TRBV6-1; 9 nucleotides match TRBD2. The CDR3 loop spans 15 amino acids. The V gene end was trimmed by 10 bases and the J gene end by 7 bases; junction bases not matched to a gene: 14. CDR1 and CDR2 (germline): MNHNS, SASEGT. In DNA, the CDR3 is TGTGCCACCCGGGGAGTGTCTAGCGGGATGAATGAGCAGTTCTTC. Protein sequence: CATRGVSSGMNEQFF.

The CDR3 protein is CASSFGSQGGSYEQYF. The CDR3 DNA is TGTGCCAGCAGTTTTGGGTCACAGGGTGGATCCTACGAGCAGTACTTC. This chain uses TRBV27 with TRBJ2-7; perhaps TRBD1 as D (6 bases). V was cut by 3 bases and J by 1 base, with 16 bases left in between. The CDR3 contains 16 residues. Germline V gene sequence: CDR1 MNHEY, CDR2 SMNVEV (reference sequence).

The chain uses TRBV19 and TRBJ1-5; 9 bases line up with TRBD1. Germline V gives CDR1 LNHDA, CDR2 SQIVND (reference sequence). V trimming: 6 bases; J trimming: 7 bases; junction bases outside the gene matches: 1. This CDR3 is 12 amino acids long. The CDR3 DNA sequence: TGTGCCAGTAGGGACAGGGGACAGCCCCAGCATTTT. This sequence encodes CASRDRGQPQHF.

In this sample, this clone turned up a few times. The chain joins TRBV28 to TRBJ1-5; 9 bases are shared with TRBD1. V gave up 3 bases and J gave up 4 bases; unmatched junction bases: 10. The CDR3 length is 17 residues. Looked up from germline, CDR1 is MDHEN and CDR2 is SYDVKM. CDR3 nucleotide sequence: TGTGCCAGCAGTTTTCTAACAGGGGGCGAGCCGAATCAGCCCCAGCATTTT. Protein product: CASSFLTGGEPNQPQHF.

The rearrangement uses TRBV18 and TRBJ2-7; D not certain. The CDR3 has 13 amino acids. Germline V CDR1 and CDR2: KGHSH, LQKENI. The V end was cut by 5 bases, the J end by 0 bases, with 8 bases between. CDR3 in DNA: TGTGCCAGCTCAGAGGCCGACTCCTACGAGCAGTACTTC. It specifies CASSEADSYEQYF.

The rearrangement uses TRBV29-1 and TRBJ2-7, with TRBD1 matching over 7 bases. V shed 6 bases, J shed 3 bases, and the junction held 8 bases outside the gene matches. This CDR3 has 13 amino acids. CDR1 and CDR2 from the germline V gene are SQVTM and ANQGSEA. This chain's CDR3 is CSVAGTENYEQYF. DNA of the CDR3: TGCAGCGTGGCCGGGACAGAGAACTACGAGCAGTACTTC.

This sequence joins TRBV5-4 and TRBJ2-7, with D perhaps TRBD1 (6 bases). V lost 1 base, J lost 2 bases, and 10 bases lay in between. CDR1 is SGHNT and CDR2 is YYREEE in the germline V gene (reference sequence). This CDR3 is built from 14 residues. CDR3 sequence (DNA): TGTGCCAGCAGCTTGACCGCAGGGGCCTACGAGCAGTACTTC. This codes for CASSLTAGAYEQYF.

V gene TRBV2 combines with J gene TRBJ2-5, with D perhaps matching TRBD2 (5 bases). V lost 7 bases to trimming and J lost 5 bases, with 23 bases between them. This CDR3 is built from 16 residues. The germline V gene has CDR1 SNHLY and CDR2 FYNNEI. CDR3 sequence reads: CASNRPPTRTQETQYF. In DNA form, the CDR3 reads TGTGCCAGCAATCGCCCCCCCACTAGGACGCAGGAGACCCAGTACTTC. The entire variable domain, with the rest obtained from reference TRBV2 and TRBJ2-5, is as follows: EPEVTQTPSHQVTQMGQEVILRCVPISNHLYFYWYRQILGQKVEFLVSFYNNEISEKSEIFDDQFSVERPDGSNFTLKIRSTKLEDSAMYFCASNRPPTRTQETQYFGPGTRLLVL.

The chain recombines TRBV11-2 with TRBJ2-5; D is undetermined. Trimming left V 1 base short and J 1 base short, with 10 bases between. The CDR3 loop spans 15 amino acids. CDR1 is SGHAT and CDR2 is FQNNGV in the germline V gene. The CDR3 spells CASSLGRSLQETQYF. Here the CDR3 DNA reads TGTGCCAGCAGCTTAGGGCGGTCCCTCCAAGAGACCCAGTACTTC.

CDR3 residues: CASSRGRTYNEQFF. In nucleotides, the CDR3 is TGTGCCAGCAGTCGCGGGCGGACCTACAATGAGCAGTTCTTC. The J gene is TRBJ2-1, the V gene TRBV27; tentative D call: TRBD2 (5 bases). V was shortened by 5 bases and J by 2 bases, with 10 bases between the two germline ends. CDR3 length: 14 residues. Germline assignment: CDR1 MNHEY and CDR2 SMNVEV (reference sequence).

The rearrangement joins TRBV7-6 to TRBJ2-7; 11 nucleotides align to TRBD2. The germline V gene has CDR1 SGHVS and CDR2 FNYEAQ. The CDR3 sequence is 16 residues long. Trimming at V came to 5 bases and at J to 3 bases, leaving 9 bases not matched to a gene. The CDR3 DNA is TGTGCCAGCAGCGCAGGACTAGCGGGCCTCAGCTACGAGCAGTACTTC. Translation: CASSAGLAGLSYEQYF.